This T cell receptor (beta chain) was identified in a study of T cells in Graves' hyperthyroidism and ophthalmopathy. The CDR3 totals 14 residues. Deletions cut 4 bases from V and 6 bases from J, with 13 bases between. Uncontrolled infection, other autoimmune disease, pregnancy or lactation disqualified patients from enrolment. Regions amplified from RNA transcripts were the TCR beta CDR3 regions. HTBI primers were employed in a first-round RT-PCR of the TCR CDR3. TCRdb recomputed calls from the multiplex PCR reads with MiXCR, one row per CDR3 protein. The sample includes roughly 240,000 distinct CDR3 sequences, over 20% of them seen just once. This clonotype was counted at least ten times.

The sequenced sample was blood. This clonotype originated in a woman between 40 and 55 years old with Graves' ophthalmopathy. The rearrangement links TRBV12-3 or TRBV12-4 to TRBJ1-5, with TRBD1 as a possible D gene (5 bases). The CDR3 region is CASSYLDSAQPQHF. The DNA for the CDR3 is TGTGCCAGCAGTTATCTCGACAGTGCTCAGCCCCAGCATTTT.